Below, 10 T cell receptor beta chains from the same sample are listed, as sequenced in a study of beta chain features in type 1 diabetes. Reverse transcribing all isolated RNA meant expressed TCRB transcripts were sequenced. TCRdb's copy holds only in-frame clones and misses some; the assay was immunoSEQ multiplex PCR. The table records 250,000 to 300,000 clones, 8% of them present only once. Source material: central memory CD4+ T cells from blood. The receptors here all came from a young woman in good health.

This clone was seen a few times. The chain employs TRBV9 and TRBJ1-2; D unresolved. V lost 0 bases and J lost 6, with 9 bases in between. The CDR3 covers 13 residues. CDR1 and CDR2 from the germline V gene are SGDLS and YYNGEE. CDR3 sequence: CASSVGGRHGYTF. The CDR3 DNA reads TGTGCCAGCAGCGTAGGTGGAAGACATGGCTACACCTTC. The full variable domain, completed using reference TRBV9 and TRBJ1-2, is DSGVTQTPKHLITATGQRVTLRCSPRSGDLSVYWYQQSLDQGLQFLIQYYNGEERAKGNILERFSAQQFPDLHSELNLSSLELGDSALYFCASSVGGRHGYTFGSGTRLTVV.

The chain links TRBV4-3 to TRBJ1-6; D is uncertain. Germline loops: CDR1 LGHNA, CDR2 YSLEER. The V end was cut by 0 bases, the J end by 10 bases, with 16 bases between. The CDR3 length is 16 residues. As DNA, the CDR3 is TGCGCCAGCAGCCAAGATAGAGGAGTCGCAGCATCACCCCTCCACTTT. Its protein product is CASSQDRGVAASPLHF.

This clone has just a few counts. This chain uses TRBV5-4 with TRBJ2-4; D remains ambiguous. Trimming shortened V by 2 bases and J by 2 bases, and 8 bases separated the two germline ends. Per the germline V gene, CDR1 is SGHNT and CDR2 is YYREEE (reference sequence). The length of the CDR3 is 14 residues. CDR3 in amino acids: CASSFPDTKNIQYF. In nucleotides, the CDR3 is TGTGCCAGCAGCTTCCCTGATACCAAAAACATTCAGTACTTC.

This chain connects TRBV2 to TRBJ1-5; D is undetermined. Germline V CDR1 and CDR2: SNHLY, FYNNEI. The length of the CDR3 is 14 residues. V gave up 0 bases and J gave up 4 bases, with 7 bases separating them. This chain's CDR3 is CASSEAYGNQPQHF. CDR3 nucleotides: TGTGCCAGCAGTGAAGCATATGGGAATCAGCCCCAGCATTTT. The complete variable domain, with remaining parts taken from reference TRBV2 and TRBJ1-5, reads EPEVTQTPSHQVTQMGQEVILRCVPISNHLYFYWYRQILGQKVEFLVSFYNNEISEKSEIFDDQFSVERPDGSNFTLKIRSTKLEDSAMYFCASSEAYGNQPQHFGDGTRLSIL.

This chain links TRBV7-2 with TRBJ2-6; D gene uncertain. In germline, CDR1 is SGHTA, CDR2 FQGNSA. Trimming pared 4 bases from V and 0 bases from J, leaving 13 bases between. This CDR3 is built from 17 residues. CDR3 DNA: TGTGCCAGCAGCTCGCAGCCGTTTAGCTCTGGGGCCAACGTCCTGACTTTC. Its translation is CASSSQPFSSGANVLTF.

The J gene is TRBJ2-1, the V gene TRBV7-2; 8 bases map to TRBD2. CDR3 size: 15 residues. The V segment lost 3 bases and the J segment 5 bases; nucleotides outside the gene matches: 6. Germline V gives CDR1 SGHTA, CDR2 FQGNSA. The DNA of the CDR3 is TGTGCCAGCAGCTTTAGATCGGGAGGGGACAATGAGCAGTTCTTC. Translating gives CASSFRSGGDNEQFF.

The chain couples TRBV28 to TRBJ2-7; unclear D gene. CDR1 MDHEN and CDR2 SYDVKM come from the germline V gene. This CDR3 region has 12 residues. The DNA of the CDR3 is TGTGCCAGCAGTTTAGGCTCCTCCGAGCAGTACGTC. Its protein product is CASSLGSSEQYV.

The sample holds many counts of this clone. This specimen includes other DNA sequences encoding the same CDR3. This chain uses TRBV18 with TRBJ2-7; perhaps TRBD1 as D (5 bases). Germline lookup yields CDR1 KGHSH and CDR2 LQKENI. The CDR3 has 11 amino acids. V gave up 6 bases and J gave up 5 bases, with 8 bases separating them. CDR3 DNA: TGTGCCAGCTCCCAGGGAAACGAGCAGTACTTC. Its protein is CASSQGNEQYF.

The CDR3 region is CSVLGLAGEPYEQYF. CDR3 sequence (DNA): TGCAGCGTTTTGGGACTAGCGGGAGAACCCTACGAGCAGTACTTC. This chain links TRBV29-1 with TRBJ2-7, with 14 bases aligning to TRBD2. The V gene's germline CDR1 is SQVTM and CDR2 ANQGSEA. This CDR3 comprises 15 residues. Losses at the gene ends were 5 bases for V and 2 bases for J; bases not matched to a gene: 5.

This sequence joins TRBV7-2 and TRBJ2-1, with 10 bases identical to TRBD1. This CDR3 contains 15 residues. Germline assignment: CDR1 SGHTA and CDR2 FQGNSA. Losses at the gene ends were 5 bases for V and 6 bases for J; bases not matched to a gene: 7. CDR3 nucleotide sequence: TGTGCCAGCAGCGACAGGGGGCGCCCGACCAATGAGCAGTTCTTC. Translated: CASSDRGRPTNEQFF.